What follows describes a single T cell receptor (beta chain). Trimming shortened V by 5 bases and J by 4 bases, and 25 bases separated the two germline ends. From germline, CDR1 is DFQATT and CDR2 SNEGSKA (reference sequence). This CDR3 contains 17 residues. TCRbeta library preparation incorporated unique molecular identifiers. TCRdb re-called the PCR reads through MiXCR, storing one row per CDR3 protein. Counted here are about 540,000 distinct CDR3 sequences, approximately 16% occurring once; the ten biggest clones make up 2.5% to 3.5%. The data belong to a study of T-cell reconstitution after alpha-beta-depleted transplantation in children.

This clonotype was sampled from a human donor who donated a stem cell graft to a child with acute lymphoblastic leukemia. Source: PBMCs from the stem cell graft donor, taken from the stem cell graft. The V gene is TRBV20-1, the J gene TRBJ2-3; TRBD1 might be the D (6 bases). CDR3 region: CSACTPNQGLGADTQYF. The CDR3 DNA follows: TGCAGTGCTTGCACGCCAAATCAGGGGCTTGGTGCAGATACGCAGTATTTT.